The 7 T cell receptor beta chains reported below all come from one sample, sequenced in a study of CD8+ T cells in alopecia areata. Following extraction, RNA underwent reverse transcription to cDNA, which served as the sequencing template. The assay was immunoSEQ multiplex PCR, and TCRdb's table has in-frame clones only and misses some. The sample holds around 250,000 clones; roughly 69% are singletons and the top ten take approximately 1.2%. The material sequenced was CD4+ T cells sorted from blood, taken at week 0. These receptors came from a human donor with alopecia areata.

Turning to this clone: This same CDR3 is encoded by further DNA sequences in the sample. The chain couples TRBV29-1 to TRBJ1-3; D is perhaps TRBD1 (6 bases). The germline V and J ends were trimmed by 2 bases and 2 bases, with 7 bases remaining between them. The CDR3 is 13 amino acids. Looked up from germline, CDR1 is SQVTM and CDR2 is ANQGSEA. The CDR3 loop is CSVERQAGNTIYF. CDR3 DNA sequence: TGCAGCGTTGAAAGACAGGCTGGAAACACCATATATTTT.

This sequence joins TRBV2 and TRBJ2-7; 8 bases are a match to TRBD2. CDR1 is SNHLY, CDR2 FYNNEI, per germline. V trimming: 8 bases; J trimming: 1 base; junction bases outside the gene matches: 7. The CDR3 loop spans 14 amino acids. CDR3 region: CASCPTSASYEQYF. In DNA, the CDR3 is TGTGCCAGCTGCCCGACTAGCGCTTCCTACGAGCAGTACTTC.

V is TRBV30 and J is TRBJ1-4, with D perhaps matching TRBD1 (5 bases). The germline V gene has CDR1 GTSNPN and CDR2 SVGIG (reference sequence). The CDR3 has 13 amino acids. Trimming left V 5 bases short and J 6 bases short, with 13 bases between. For the CDR3, the DNA is TGTGCCTGGGCGGCAGGGTTTGATGAAAAACTGTTTTTT. Translation: CAWAAGFDEKLFF.

This clone was picked up one time. The chain is built from TRBV30 and TRBJ1-5; D remains ambiguous. The CDR3 is made up of 14 amino acids. Trimming shortened V by 0 bases and J by 7 bases, and 13 bases separated the two germline ends. Germline CDR1 reads GTSNPN; CDR2 reads SVGIG (reference sequence). Here the CDR3 reads CAWSVNLGEQPQHF. CDR3 bases: TGTGCCTGGAGTGTAAACCTCGGGGAGCAGCCCCAGCATTTT.

The J gene is TRBJ1-1, the V gene TRBV4-3; D is uncertain. Germline lookup yields CDR1 LGHNA and CDR2 YSLEER. The CDR3 totals 14 residues. Between the trimmed V and J ends, which lost 3 bases and 1 base, there was a span of 9 bases. The CDR3 nucleotides are TGCGCCAGCAGCCATGATTTGGGGAACACTGAAGCTTTCTTT. This encodes CASSHDLGNTEAFF.

V is TRBV2 and J is TRBJ1-5; 10 nucleotides agree with TRBD1. Unmatched junction bases numbered 8, after V lost 7 bases and J lost 5 bases. CDR3 length equals 15 residues. Germline assignment: CDR1 SNHLY and CDR2 FYNNEI. The CDR3 DNA follows: TGTGCCAGCACCTCGGGACAGGGGTTCTATCAGCCCCAGCATTTT. As protein: CASTSGQGFYQPQHF.

This chain connects TRBV29-1 to TRBJ1-1, with D unclear. The V end was cut by 7 bases, the J end by 4 bases, with 10 bases between. There are 11 residues in the CDR3. Germline CDR1 and CDR2: SQVTM and ANQGSEA. The DNA for the CDR3 is TGCAGCGCCCCGTGGGGCACTGAAGCTTTCTTT. Its protein product is CSAPWGTEAFF.